This TCR beta chain was sequenced for a study of a mutant IDH1 vaccine in newly diagnosed glioma. Study summary: Vaccine dosing followed radiotherapy by 4-6 weeks, or accompanied temozolomide cycles. Patients under treatment included roughly 62% males and around 38% females and had a mean age of approximately 44 years.

About this clone: No antigen is known for it.

V shed 4 bases, J shed 4 bases, and the junction held 14 bases outside the gene matches. CDR3 length: 17 residues. Per the germline V gene, CDR1 is SEHNR and CDR2 is FQNEAQ (reference sequence). Generated by immunoSEQ multiplex PCR, the TCRdb table keeps only in-frame clones and is missing some. The sample lists tens of thousands of clones, 70% to 80% occurring once. As to time point: week 35, safety follow-up. It was 300 ug of mutant IDH1 20-mer peptide that made up each vaccine dose, given with topical imiquimod. At weeks 1, 3, 5, 7, 11, 15, 19 and 23, patients received a vaccination, eight in all. Astrocytomas that were new, WHO grade 3 or 4, IDH1-mutant and ATRX-lost were present in the donors.

Sample: PBMCs, taken from a glioma patient whose treatment included an IDH1 peptide vaccine. The chain employs TRBV7-9 and TRBJ2-3; 7 bases are a match to TRBD1. The TCR sequence derives from a man in his forties with glioma. The CDR3 loop is CASSYRLTGPGADTQYF. CDR3 DNA: TGTGCCAGCAGCTACCGCCTGACAGGGCCAGGGGCAGATACGCAGTATTTT.